Below, 12 T cell receptor beta chains from the same sample are listed, as sequenced in a study of blood T cell repertoires in COVID-19 (dated by TCRdb to 2019 to 2021). The protocol used for the library was the immunoSEQ multiplex PCR assay. Here the immuneACCESS table is served through TCRdb, limited to in-frame sequences with V and J called. Missing clones are a known gap in these copies; in checked studies unresolved V genes cover under half, and the rest lacks a known reason. Present in this sample are 150,000 or so clones, just over 90% of which were seen just once. Clones ranked in the top ten supply about 2% of the sample. Source material: peripheral blood. The receptor source for this set is a woman aged 55 to 70 with COVID-19, enrolled during active disease.

The CDR3 spells CAISVTSGNTGELFF. The DNA for the CDR3 is TGTGCCATCAGTGTCACTAGCGGGAACACCGGGGAGCTGTTTTTT. This chain joins TRBV10-3 and TRBJ2-2; 8 bases fit TRBD2. V lost 4 bases and J lost 1; bases outside the gene matches: 2. This CDR3 has 15 residues. Germline CDR1 and CDR2: ENHRY and SYGVKD.

The chain recombines TRBV3-1 (or the pseudogene TRBV3-2) with TRBJ1-4; no firm D call. V was shortened by 2 bases and J by 4 bases, with 11 bases between the two germline ends. Per the germline V gene, CDR1 is LGHDT and CDR2 is YNNKEL (reference sequence). This CDR3 is built from 15 residues. CDR3 protein: CASSQRGQINEKLFF. The CDR3 region has the DNA TGTGCCAGCAGCCAACGAGGTCAGATTAATGAAAAACTGTTTTTT.

The chain links TRBV27 to TRBJ1-6; a possible D gene is TRBD1 (6 bases). This CDR3 has 16 residues. The germline V and J ends were trimmed by 3 bases and 7 bases, with 16 bases remaining between them. CDR1 and CDR2 from the germline V gene are MNHEY and SMNVEV (reference sequence). CDR3 bases: TGTGCCAGCAGTTTTATCCAGGGGCCGGCGAATTCACCCCTCCACTTT. Protein: CASSFIQGPANSPLHF.

The V and J genes are TRBV4-2 and TRBJ1-2, with D unresolved. The CDR3 loop spans 13 amino acids. CDR1 and CDR2 from the germline V gene are LGHNA and YNFKEQ. Between the trimmed V and J ends, which lost 0 bases and 6 bases, there was a span of 8 bases. The CDR3 is CASSQDRLDGYTF. The CDR3 DNA is TGTGCCAGCAGCCAAGATCGGTTAGATGGCTACACCTTC.

This CDR3 reads CASSPGTAAANVLTF. For the CDR3, the DNA is TGTGCCAGCTCACCGGGGACAGCCGCGGCCAACGTCCTGACTTTC. The rearrangement links TRBV18 to TRBJ2-6; TRBD1 aligns across 7 bases. Germline V CDR1 and CDR2: KGHSH, LQKENI. Trimming removed 3 bases from V and 6 bases from J; junction bases left unmatched: 5. The CDR3 is 15 residues long.

This clone was counted only a few times. The genes are TRBV18 and TRBJ1-2; D gene ambiguous. V lost 4 bases to trimming and J lost 13 bases, with 13 bases between them. The CDR3 is 11 residues long. The germline CDR1 and CDR2 sequences are KGHSH and LQKENI. Written as DNA, the CDR3 is TGTGCCAGCTCACTAGGAATCCGGGGCACCTTC. Translating it yields CASSLGIRGTF.

The chain joins TRBV3-1 (or the pseudogene TRBV3-2) to TRBJ1-6; 10 nucleotides align to TRBD1. The CDR3 covers 14 residues. With V trimmed by 4 bases and J by 9 bases, 3 bases remained unmatched. Germline V gives CDR1 LGHDT, CDR2 YNNKEL (reference sequence). CDR3 nucleotides: TGTGCCAGCAGCCCGACAGGGGGCCGTTCACCCCTCCACTTT. Amino acid sequence: CASSPTGGRSPLHF.

The chain is built from TRBV6-2 or TRBV6-3 and TRBJ1-2; the D gene is possibly TRBD1 (5 bases). Germline V gene lookup returns CDR1 MNHEY and CDR2 SVGEGT. V shed 4 bases and J shed 5 bases, with 8 bases lying between them. The CDR3 runs to 12 residues. The chain's CDR3 is CASSSRAYGYTF. DNA for the CDR3: TGTGCCAGCAGTTCCAGGGCGTATGGCTACACCTTC.

The chain is built from TRBV15 and TRBJ2-7; D remains unclear. Germline V CDR1 and CDR2: LNHNV, YYDKDF (reference sequence). V dropped 1 base and J dropped 3 bases, with 7 bases sitting between them. The CDR3 length is 13 residues. In DNA, the CDR3 is TGTGCCACCAGCAGAGGGCTTTACTACGAGCAGTACTTC. It is translated as CATSRGLYYEQYF.

The chain employs TRBV10-3 and TRBJ1-2, with a weak D call TRBD1 (5 bases). The CDR3 loop spans 15 amino acids. V was trimmed by 4 bases and J by 2 bases, leaving 14 bases between them. Germline CDR1 ENHRY, CDR2 SYGVKD. CDR3 protein: CAISGQKDKNYGYTF. The DNA for the CDR3 is TGTGCCATCAGTGGACAGAAAGACAAGAACTATGGCTACACCTTC.

The rearrangement uses TRBV4-1 and TRBJ2-7; no clear D. In germline, CDR1 is MGHRA, CDR2 YSYEKL. V was trimmed by 0 bases and J by 3 bases, leaving 9 bases between them. The CDR3 contains 14 residues. The CDR3 bases are TGCGCCAGCAGCCAAGATGAGCCTAGCTACGAGCAGTACTTC. It codes for CASSQDEPSYEQYF.

The rearrangement uses TRBV19 and TRBJ1-1, with 8 bases lining up with TRBD1. The CDR3 length is 17 residues. The germline gives CDR1 LNHDA, CDR2 SQIVND (reference sequence). Trimming took 3 bases from V and 6 from J; bases not matched to a gene: 15. CDR3 in DNA: TGTGCCAGTAGTATTCACCCCGGACAGGGCGGTCGGCCTGAAGCTTTCTTT. Translating gives CASSIHPGQGGRPEAFF.